Below, 10 T cell receptor beta chains from the same sample are listed, as sequenced in a study of blood T cell repertoires in COVID-19. Repertoires were generated with immunoSEQ multiplex PCR, while TCRdb's copy carries only in-frame clones and drops some. The sample holds under 75,000 clones; around 87% are singletons and the top ten take roughly 2.7%. Sequencing input: peripheral blood. These receptors originate from a man aged 45-65 years with acute or convalescent COVID-19.

The chain couples TRBV19 to TRBJ1-2, with D possibly being TRBD1 (6 bases). This CDR3 has 11 amino acids. The V and J ends lost 8 bases and 8 bases respectively, with 12 bases between them. Germline CDR1 LNHDA, CDR2 SQIVND (reference sequence). In DNA, the CDR3 is TGTGCCAGTGCAGGGGCGGGCGGCTACACCTTC. Protein product: CASAGAGGYTF.

V is TRBV10-3 and J is TRBJ1-5, with D possibly TRBD1 on 6 matching bases. From germline, CDR1 is ENHRY and CDR2 SYGVKD. The CDR3 covers 15 residues. V dropped 4 bases and J dropped 6 bases, with 16 bases sitting between them. DNA for the CDR3: TGTGCCATCAGTGGTGCTCAGGGGACGGGTCAGCCCCAGCATTTT. As protein: CAISGAQGTGQPQHF.

In its sample, this clone was seen once. As DNA, the CDR3 is TGTGCCAGCAGCTTAGGTAGCGGGAGGGGGGTGGCTACGGCGTGGAATGAGCAGTTCTTC. Encoded protein: CASSLGSGRGVATAWNEQFF. This chain links TRBV11-3 with TRBJ2-1; 11 bases are a match to TRBD2. This CDR3 spans 20 amino acids. Germline CDR1 reads SGHNT; CDR2 reads YENEEA. With 1 base clipped from V and 7 bases from J, the junction kept 18 bases outside the gene matches.

There are a few counts of this clone. J is TRBJ1-4 and V is TRBV2; 9 bases map to TRBD1. J gave up 8 bases and V 6 bases, and 7 bases lay outside the gene matches. Germline V CDR1 and CDR2: SNHLY, FYNNEI. There are 14 residues in the CDR3. The CDR3: CASRATGGVEKLFF. The CDR3 DNA sequence: TGTGCCAGCAGGGCCACAGGGGGCGTCGAAAAACTGTTTTTT. Combining the CDR3 with reference TRBV2 and TRBJ1-4 gives the whole variable domain EPEVTQTPSHQVTQMGQEVILRCVPISNHLYFYWYRQILGQKVEFLVSFYNNEISEKSEIFDDQFSVERPDGSNFTLKIRSTKLEDSAMYFCASRATGGVEKLFFGSGTQLSVL.

The rearrangement joins TRBV19 to TRBJ1-5; 8 nucleotides agree with TRBD1. The CDR3 is made up of 16 amino acids. Looked up from germline, CDR1 is LNHDA and CDR2 is SQIVND (reference sequence). The V gene end was trimmed by 6 bases and the J gene end by 9 bases; junction bases not matched to a gene: 16. The CDR3 DNA is TGTGCCAGTAGCTCCGACAGGGGCTCCCGTTTATGGCCCCAGCATTTT. Protein: CASSSDRGSRLWPQHF.

The chain couples TRBV28 to TRBJ1-5; perhaps TRBD1 as D (6 bases). The CDR3 consists of 13 residues. The germline V gene encodes CDR1 MDHEN and CDR2 SYDVKM. Trimming stripped 6 bases from V and 4 bases from J, with 10 bases between. CDR3 DNA sequence: TGTGCCAGCAGCCGGGACACAAATCAGCCCCAGCATTTT. Its translation is CASSRDTNQPQHF. Complete variable domain (other parts from reference TRBV28 and TRBJ1-5): DVKVTQSSRYLVKRTGEKVFLECVQDMDHENMFWYRQDPGLGLRLIYFSYDVKMKEKGDIPEGYSVSREKKERFSLILESASTNQTSMYLCASSRDTNQPQHFGDGTRLSIL.

The V call is TRBV24-1, the J call TRBJ2-3, with 11 bases fitting TRBD2. Germline CDR1 KGHDR, CDR2 SFDVKD. After removal of 5 bases from V and 1 base from J, the junction contained 7 bases not matched to a gene. This CDR3 has 17 amino acids. Written as DNA, the CDR3 is TGTGCCACCAGTGCCAGAGTAGCGGGAGGGGGCACAGATACGCAGTATTTT. It yields the protein CATSARVAGGGTDTQYF.

The chain joins TRBV14 to TRBJ2-1; TRBD2 matches at 8 bases. The CDR3 is 15 residues long. J was trimmed by 8 bases and V by 6 bases; bases with no gene match: 12. Germline V gene sequence: CDR1 SGHDN, CDR2 FVKESK. In DNA form, the CDR3 reads TGTGCCAGCAGTGCCGGGAGGGCCTCTATCTATGAGCAGTTCTTC. Protein: CASSAGRASIYEQFF.

The J gene is TRBJ1-1, the V gene TRBV7-9, with D hard to call. The CDR3 totals 10 residues. Germline CDR1 reads SEHNR; CDR2 reads FQNEAQ (reference sequence). V shed 5 bases and J shed 8 bases, with 6 bases lying between them. CDR3 DNA sequence: TGTGCCAGCAGCCAGTTCGAAGCTTTCTTT. It is translated as CASSQFEAFF.

The V gene is TRBV5-1, the J gene TRBJ2-1; 9 nucleotides agree with TRBD2. This CDR3 region has 15 residues. Germline V gene data show CDR1 as SGHRS and CDR2 as YFSETQ. V was clipped by 4 bases and J by 2 bases; unmatched bases: 4. The CDR3 DNA sequence: TGCGCCAGCAGCCCGACTAGCGGAACCTACAATGAGCAGTTCTTC. Its translation is CASSPTSGTYNEQFF. Full variable domain (missing parts from reference TRBV5-1 and TRBJ2-1): KAGVTQTPRYLIKTRGQQVTLSCSPISGHRSVSWYQQTPGQGLQFLFEYFSETQRNKGNFPGRFSGRQFSNSRSEMNVSTLELGDSALYLCASSPTSGTYNEQFFGPGTRLTVL.